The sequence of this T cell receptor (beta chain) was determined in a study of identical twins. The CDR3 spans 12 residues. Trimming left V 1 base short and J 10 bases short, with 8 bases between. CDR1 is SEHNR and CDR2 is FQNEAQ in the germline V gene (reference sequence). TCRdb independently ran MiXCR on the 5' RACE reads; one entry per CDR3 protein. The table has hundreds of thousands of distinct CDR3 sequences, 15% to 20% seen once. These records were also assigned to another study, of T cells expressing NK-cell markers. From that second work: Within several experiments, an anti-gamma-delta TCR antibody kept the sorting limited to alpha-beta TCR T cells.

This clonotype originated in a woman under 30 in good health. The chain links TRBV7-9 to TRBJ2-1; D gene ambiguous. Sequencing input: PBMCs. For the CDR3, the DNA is TGTGCCAGCAGCTTAGTGACCGCCGAGCAGTTCTTC. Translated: CASSLVTAEQFF. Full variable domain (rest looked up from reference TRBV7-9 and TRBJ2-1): DTGVSQNPRHKITKRGQNVTFRCDPISEHNRLYWYRQTLGQGPEFLTYFQNEAQLEKSRLLSDRFSAERPKGSFSTLEIQRTEQGDSAMYLCASSLVTAEQFFGPGTRLTVL.